This T cell receptor beta chain was observed in a study of cytomegalovirus exposure and HLA in healthy donors. CDR3 length: 14 amino acids. J gave up 3 bases and V 5 bases, and 3 bases lay outside the gene matches. The V gene's germline CDR1 is ENHRY and CDR2 SYGVKD. Use of 60 Vbeta and 13 Jbeta primers characterized the PCR. Clones were sequenced by immunoSEQ multiplex PCR, and TCRdb holds only the in-frame ones, with some missing. Of 85,000 to 100,000 clones listed, about three quarters are singletons. As to this clone: Its antigen is unknown.

Regarding the study as a whole: There were around 160 TCR beta chains listed as cytomegalovirus-associated.

This clonotype was obtained from a human donor in good health. Material for sequencing was PBMCs. This sequence joins TRBV10-3 and TRBJ2-2; 7 bases agree with TRBD1. The CDR3 loop is CAISTGTDTGELFF. CDR3 bases: TGTGCCATCAGTACCGGGACAGACACCGGGGAGCTGTTTTTT.